The clone carrying this T cell receptor beta chain was counted only a few times. Its antigen is currently unknown. A mixed TRB-A/B primer pool amplified rearranged TRB by multiplex touch-down PCR. A single record per CDR3 protein comes from TCRdb applying MiXCR to the multiplex PCR reads. The data show 10,000 to 15,000 distinct CDR3 sequences, about 40% seen once. These data originate in a study of T cell repertoires in aging, cancer and after chemotherapy. Study-wide results and caveats: These repertoire data do not allow conclusions about immunological memory after chemotherapy. Age-matched healthy donors had significantly more diverse, less clonal blood TCR repertoires than untreated cancer patients.

The CDR3 sequence is 13 residues long. Germline V gene data show CDR1 as MNHEY and CDR2 as SVGAGI. The ends were cut back, 6 bases at V and 7 bases at J, with 12 bases in the middle. Amplification of TCR beta used genomic DNA extracted from peripheral blood. V is TRBV6-5 and J is TRBJ2-2; D may be TRBD1 (6 bases). The sample consisted of blood. The source is a human donor in good health. The donor label of this sample is uncertain. The CDR3 protein is CASRKGVGGELFF. The DNA of the CDR3 is TGTGCCAGCAGGAAGGGGGTTGGCGGGGAGCTGTTTTTT.